This entry describes one T cell receptor beta chain. Method: immunoSEQ multiplex PCR; TCRdb's copy keeps in-frame clones and lacks some. The sample has some 71,000 clones, approximately 84% seen once. From germline, CDR1 is SGDLS and CDR2 YYNGEE. The CDR3 is made up of 15 amino acids. With 4 bases clipped from V and 6 bases from J, the junction kept 5 bases outside the gene matches. These data come from a study of T cells in localized non-small cell lung cancer. Sample: peripheral blood, taken before any cancer treatment. The TCR comes from a female donor at least 60 years old with stage I lung adenocarcinoma. This rearrangement joins TRBV9 to TRBJ2-7; 15 nucleotides agree with TRBD2. CDR3 nucleotides: TGTGCCAGCAGCCCTCGGACTAGCGGGAGGGGCGAGCAGTACTTC. Translation gives CASSPRTSGRGEQYF.